This entry describes one TCR beta chain. The antigen remains undetermined. This CDR3 is also generated by other DNA sequences in the sample. This sample was taken from a study of CD8+ T cells in alopecia areata. In the study overall: For treated patients, severity scores reflected the percentage of scalp area affected. Study findings and constraints: Because one nonresponder was included, the link of baseline CD8+ expansion to response is considered uncertain.

As for treatment: oral pan-JAK inhibitor, 5-10 mg twice daily. The CDR3 consists of 13 residues. Germline CDR1 reads MNHEY; CDR2 reads SVGAGI. V was clipped by 1 base and J by 5 bases, with 8 bases between them. RNA was extracted and reverse transcribed into cDNA as the sequencing template. Measured with immunoSEQ multiplex PCR; TCRdb has only the in-frame clones, and not every one. The data contain approximately 300,000 clones, 58% of them singletons. The source was CD4+ T cells sorted from blood, collected at week 24, from a patient treated with tofacitinib. This TCR came from a human donor with alopecia areata. The chain combines TRBV6-5 with TRBJ2-5, with D unresolved. CDR3 sequence: CASSYWGGETQYF. The CDR3, as DNA: TGTGCCAGCAGTTACTGGGGTGGCGAGACCCAGTACTTC.